This paragraph reports one TCR beta chain. Its antigen is unidentified. This entry belongs to a study of T cells in Graves' hyperthyroidism and ophthalmopathy. What was amplified from RNA transcripts were TCR beta CDR3 regions. The HTBI primer set served for first-round RT-PCR of the TCR CDR3. TCRdb analysed the multiplex PCR reads with MiXCR anew, one entry per CDR3 protein. Of 300,000 to 450,000 distinct CDR3 sequences in the sample, about 14% are singletons; the top ten hold roughly a fifth. Study results and limitations: Most thyroid clonotypes expanded above 0.001 were also detected in blood.

Unmatched junction bases numbered 4, after V lost 7 bases and J lost 1 base. The CDR3 consists of 15 residues. Germline CDR1 is KGHDR and CDR2 is SFDVKD. Disease duration was under 3 months in the ophthalmopathy patients, who also had a Clinical Activity Score of at least 3 and a NOSPECS grade of at least 4. The diagnostic basis comprised clinical symptoms, serum thyroxine and TRAb, thyroid ultrasound and orbital computed tomography. V and J are TRBV24-1 and TRBJ2-1; 9 nucleotides line up with TRBD2. The clonotype comes from a woman aged 30 to 39 with Graves' ophthalmopathy. Sequencing used blood. The CDR3 DNA is TGTGCCACCAGGCGAGCGGGGGGTTCCTACAATGAGCAGTTCTTC. The encoded protein is CATRRAGGSYNEQFF.